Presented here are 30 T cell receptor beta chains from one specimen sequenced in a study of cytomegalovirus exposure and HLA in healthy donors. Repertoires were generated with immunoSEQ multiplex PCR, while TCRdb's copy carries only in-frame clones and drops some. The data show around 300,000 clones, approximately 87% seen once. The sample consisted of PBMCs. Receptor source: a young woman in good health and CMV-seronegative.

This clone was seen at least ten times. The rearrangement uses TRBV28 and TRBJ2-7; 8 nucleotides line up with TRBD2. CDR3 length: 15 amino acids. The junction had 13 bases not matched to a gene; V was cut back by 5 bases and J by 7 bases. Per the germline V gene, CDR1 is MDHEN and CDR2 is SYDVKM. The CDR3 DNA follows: TGTGCCAGCAGTCCCGATCCAGCGGGAGCGGAGGAGCAGTACTTC. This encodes CASSPDPAGAEEQYF.

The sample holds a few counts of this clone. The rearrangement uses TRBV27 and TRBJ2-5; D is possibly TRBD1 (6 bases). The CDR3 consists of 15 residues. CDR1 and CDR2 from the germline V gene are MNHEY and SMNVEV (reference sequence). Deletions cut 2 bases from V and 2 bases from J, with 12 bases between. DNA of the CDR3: TGTGCCAGCAGTTTAAGCTATCAGGGGCAAGAGACCCAGTACTTC. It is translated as CASSLSYQGQETQYF.

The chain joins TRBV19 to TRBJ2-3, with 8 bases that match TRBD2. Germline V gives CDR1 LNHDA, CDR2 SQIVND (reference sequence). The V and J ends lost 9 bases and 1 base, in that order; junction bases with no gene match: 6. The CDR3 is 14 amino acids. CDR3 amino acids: CASHTSGGTDTQYF. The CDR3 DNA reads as TGTGCCAGCCATACTAGCGGAGGCACAGATACGCAGTATTTT.

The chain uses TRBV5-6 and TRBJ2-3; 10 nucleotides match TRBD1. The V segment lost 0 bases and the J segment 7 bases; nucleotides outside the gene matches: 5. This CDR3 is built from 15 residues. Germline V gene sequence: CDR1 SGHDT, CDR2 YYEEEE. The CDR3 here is CASSLGQGAIHTQYF. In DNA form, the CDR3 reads TGTGCCAGCAGCTTGGGACAGGGGGCGATACATACGCAGTATTTT.

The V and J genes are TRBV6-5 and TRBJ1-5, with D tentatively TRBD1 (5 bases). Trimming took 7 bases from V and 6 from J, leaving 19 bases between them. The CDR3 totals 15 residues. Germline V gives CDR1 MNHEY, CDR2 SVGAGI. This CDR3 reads CASKSLIRVGQPQHF. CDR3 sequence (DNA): TGTGCCAGCAAAAGTCTTATCAGGGTTGGTCAGCCCCAGCATTTT.

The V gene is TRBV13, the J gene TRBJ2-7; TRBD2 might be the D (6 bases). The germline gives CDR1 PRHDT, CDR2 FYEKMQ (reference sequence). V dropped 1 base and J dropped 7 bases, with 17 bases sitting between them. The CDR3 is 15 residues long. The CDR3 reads CASSLDLGLGLEQYF. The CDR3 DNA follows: TGTGCCAGCAGCTTAGACCTGGGCCTGGGACTGGAGCAGTACTTC.

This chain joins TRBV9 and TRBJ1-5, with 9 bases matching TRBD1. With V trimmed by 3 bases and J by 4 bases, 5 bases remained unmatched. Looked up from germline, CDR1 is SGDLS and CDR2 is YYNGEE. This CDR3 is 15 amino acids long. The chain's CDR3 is CASSDGQGLNQPQHF. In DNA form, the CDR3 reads TGTGCCAGCAGCGATGGACAGGGGCTAAATCAGCCCCAGCATTTT.

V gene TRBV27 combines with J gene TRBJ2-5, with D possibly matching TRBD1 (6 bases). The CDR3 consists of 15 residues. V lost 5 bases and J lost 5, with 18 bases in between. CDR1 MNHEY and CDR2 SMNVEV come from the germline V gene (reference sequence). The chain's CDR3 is CASSKWSGQGETQYF. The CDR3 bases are TGTGCCAGCAGTAAATGGTCGGGGCAGGGGGAGACCCAGTACTTC.

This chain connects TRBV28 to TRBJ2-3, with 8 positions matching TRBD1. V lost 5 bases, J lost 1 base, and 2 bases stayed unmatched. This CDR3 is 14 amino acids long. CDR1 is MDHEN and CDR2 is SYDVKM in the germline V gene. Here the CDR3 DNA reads TGTGCCAGCAGTCCGGGACAGGGCACAGATACGCAGTATTTT. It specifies CASSPGQGTDTQYF.

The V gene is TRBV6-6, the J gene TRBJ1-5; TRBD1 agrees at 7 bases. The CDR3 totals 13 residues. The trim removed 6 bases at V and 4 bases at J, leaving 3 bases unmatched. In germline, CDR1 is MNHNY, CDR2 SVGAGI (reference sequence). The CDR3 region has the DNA TGTGCCAGCAGAGCGACAGGGAATCAGCCCCAGCATTTT. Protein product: CASRATGNQPQHF.

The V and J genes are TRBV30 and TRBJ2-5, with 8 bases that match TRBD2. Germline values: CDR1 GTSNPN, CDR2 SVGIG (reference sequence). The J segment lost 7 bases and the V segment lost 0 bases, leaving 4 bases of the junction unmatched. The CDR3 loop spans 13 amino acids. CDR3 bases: TGTGCCTGGAGTGTCTCACTAGCGGCGACCCAGTACTTC. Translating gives CAWSVSLAATQYF.

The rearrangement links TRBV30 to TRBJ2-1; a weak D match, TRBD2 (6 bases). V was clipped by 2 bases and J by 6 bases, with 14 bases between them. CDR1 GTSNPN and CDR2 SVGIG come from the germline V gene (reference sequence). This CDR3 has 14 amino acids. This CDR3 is CAWSKAREANEQFF. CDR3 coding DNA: TGTGCCTGGAGTAAAGCGAGGGAGGCCAATGAGCAGTTCTTC.

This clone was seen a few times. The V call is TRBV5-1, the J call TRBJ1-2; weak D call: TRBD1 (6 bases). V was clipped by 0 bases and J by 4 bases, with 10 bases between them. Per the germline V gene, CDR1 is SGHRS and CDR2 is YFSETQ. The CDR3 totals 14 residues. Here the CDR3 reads CASSLGDNGYGYTF. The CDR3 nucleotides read TGCGCCAGCAGCTTGGGGGACAACGGCTATGGCTACACCTTC.

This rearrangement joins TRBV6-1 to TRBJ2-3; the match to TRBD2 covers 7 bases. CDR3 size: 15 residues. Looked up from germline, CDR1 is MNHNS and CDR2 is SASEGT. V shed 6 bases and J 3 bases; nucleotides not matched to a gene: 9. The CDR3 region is CASSALAVGTDTQYF. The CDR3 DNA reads TGTGCCAGCAGCGCCCTAGCGGTGGGGACAGATACGCAGTATTTT.

Here the CDR3 DNA reads TGTGCCAGCAGCCAACGACAGGGGGCGTTTCCTGGAAACACCATATATTTT. Protein sequence: CASSQRQGAFPGNTIYF. The chain links TRBV28 to TRBJ1-3, with 10 positions matching TRBD1. The germline V gene encodes CDR1 MDHEN and CDR2 SYDVKM. V lost 6 bases and J lost 2; bases outside the gene matches: 10. The CDR3 covers 17 residues. Together with reference TRBV28 and TRBJ1-3, the CDR3 gives the full variable domain: DVKVTQSSRYLVKRTGEKVFLECVQDMDHENMFWYRQDPGLGLRLIYFSYDVKMKEKGDIPEGYSVSREKKERFSLILESASTNQTSMYLCASSQRQGAFPGNTIYFGEGSWLTVV.

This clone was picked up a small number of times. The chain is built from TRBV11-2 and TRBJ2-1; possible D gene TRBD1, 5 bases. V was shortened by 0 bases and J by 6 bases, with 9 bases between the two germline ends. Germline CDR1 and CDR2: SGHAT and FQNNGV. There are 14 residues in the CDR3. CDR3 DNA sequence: TGTGCCAGCAGCTTAGACTTGCAGGGCAATGAGCAGTTCTTC. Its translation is CASSLDLQGNEQFF.

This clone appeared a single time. As DNA, the CDR3 is TGTGCCAGCAGCACTGAGGGGGCCGAGCAGTTCTTC. Its translation: CASSTEGAEQFF. The chain recombines TRBV7-3 with TRBJ2-1; 7 bases fit TRBD1. With 5 bases clipped from V and 10 bases from J, the junction kept 5 bases outside the gene matches. The CDR3 totals 12 residues. The germline CDR1 and CDR2 sequences are SGHTA and FQGTGA.

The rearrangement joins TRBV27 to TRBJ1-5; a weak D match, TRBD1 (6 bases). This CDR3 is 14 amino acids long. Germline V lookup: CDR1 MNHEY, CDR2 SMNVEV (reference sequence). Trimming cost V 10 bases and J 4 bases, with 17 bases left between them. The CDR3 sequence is CANIPGQINQPQHF. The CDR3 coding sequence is TGTGCCAATATCCCGGGACAAATAAATCAGCCCCAGCATTTT.

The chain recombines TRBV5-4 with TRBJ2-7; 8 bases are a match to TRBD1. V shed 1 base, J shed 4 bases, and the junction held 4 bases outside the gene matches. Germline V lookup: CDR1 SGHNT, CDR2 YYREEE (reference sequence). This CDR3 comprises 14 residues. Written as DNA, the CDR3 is TGTGCCAGCAGCTTGAGACAGGGGAATTACGAGCAGTACTTC. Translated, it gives CASSLRQGNYEQYF. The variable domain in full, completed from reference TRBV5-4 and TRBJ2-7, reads ETGVTQSPTHLIKTRGQQVTLRCSSQSGHNTVSWYQQALGQGPQFIFQYYREEENGRGNFPPRFSGLQFPNYSSELNVNALELDDSALYLCASSLRQGNYEQYFGPGTRLTVT.

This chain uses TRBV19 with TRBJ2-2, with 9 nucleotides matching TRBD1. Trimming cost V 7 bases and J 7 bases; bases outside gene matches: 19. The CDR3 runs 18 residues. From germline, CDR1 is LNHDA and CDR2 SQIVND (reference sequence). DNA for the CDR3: TGTGCCAGTATCCCTGTGGCTGCGGGACAGGGTATGATCGGGGAGCTGTTTTTT. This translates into CASIPVAAGQGMIGELFF.

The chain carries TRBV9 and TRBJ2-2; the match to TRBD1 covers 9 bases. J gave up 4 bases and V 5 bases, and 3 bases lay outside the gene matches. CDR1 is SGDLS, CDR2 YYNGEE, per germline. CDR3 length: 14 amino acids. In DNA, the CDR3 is TGTGCCAGCAGGCTGACAGGGGGCACCGGGGAGCTGTTTTTT. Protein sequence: CASRLTGGTGELFF.

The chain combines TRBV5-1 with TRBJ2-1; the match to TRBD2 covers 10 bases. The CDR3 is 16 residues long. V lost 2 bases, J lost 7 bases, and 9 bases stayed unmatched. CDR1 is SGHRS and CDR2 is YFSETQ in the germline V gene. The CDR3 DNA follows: TGCGCCAGCAGCTTCTACCCTAGCGGGAGTGGGAATGAGCAGTTCTTC. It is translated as CASSFYPSGSGNEQFF.

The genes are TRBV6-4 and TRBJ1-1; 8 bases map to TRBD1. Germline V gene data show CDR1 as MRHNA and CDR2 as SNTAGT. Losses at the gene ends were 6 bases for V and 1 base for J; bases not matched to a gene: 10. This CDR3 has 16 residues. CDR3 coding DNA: TGTGCCAGCAGAGGAGGACAGGGAAGTTCGAACACTGAAGCTTTCTTT. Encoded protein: CASRGGQGSSNTEAFF.

The CDR3 DNA reads TGTGCCACGGCGAACACCGGGGAGCTGTTTTTT. As protein: CATANTGELFF. V usage is TRBV28 and J usage is TRBJ2-2; D remains unclear. V shed 10 bases and J shed 0 bases, with 3 bases lying between them. The germline gives CDR1 MDHEN, CDR2 SYDVKM. The CDR3 runs 11 residues.

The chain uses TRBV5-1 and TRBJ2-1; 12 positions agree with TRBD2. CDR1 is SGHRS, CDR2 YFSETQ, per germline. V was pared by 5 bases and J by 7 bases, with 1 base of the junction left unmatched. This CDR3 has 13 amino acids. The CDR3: CASSTSGRNEQFF. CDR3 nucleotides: TGCGCCAGCAGTACTAGCGGGAGGAATGAGCAGTTCTTC.

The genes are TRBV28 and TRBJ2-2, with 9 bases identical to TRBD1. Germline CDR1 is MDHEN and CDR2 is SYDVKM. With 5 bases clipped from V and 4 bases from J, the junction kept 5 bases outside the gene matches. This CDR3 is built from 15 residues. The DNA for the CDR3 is TGTGCCAGCAGTCTCGGGACAGGGCCCACCGGGGAGCTGTTTTTT. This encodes CASSLGTGPTGELFF.

CDR3 nucleotides: TGCGCCAGCAGCACCGGGACTAGCGGGTTACAAGAGACCCAGTACTTC. This sequence encodes CASSTGTSGLQETQYF. This chain joins TRBV5-1 and TRBJ2-5; 12 bases line up with TRBD2. The V gene end was trimmed by 4 bases and the J gene end by 2 bases; junction bases not matched to a gene: 6. CDR1 is SGHRS, CDR2 YFSETQ, per germline. This CDR3 has 16 amino acids.

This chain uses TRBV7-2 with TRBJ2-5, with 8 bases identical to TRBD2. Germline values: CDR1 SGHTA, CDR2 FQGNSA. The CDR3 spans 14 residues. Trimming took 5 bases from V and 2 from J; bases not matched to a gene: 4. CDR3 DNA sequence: TGTGCCAGCAGCCCCATAGCGGGACAAGAGACCCAGTACTTC. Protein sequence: CASSPIAGQETQYF.

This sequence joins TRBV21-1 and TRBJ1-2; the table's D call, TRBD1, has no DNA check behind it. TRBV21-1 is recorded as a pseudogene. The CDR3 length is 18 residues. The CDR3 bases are TGTGCCAGCACCACCCGCCCCGCGACAGCACCTCACCATCATGGCTACACCTTC. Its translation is CASTTRPATAPHHHGYTF.

As DNA, the CDR3 is TGTGCCAGCAGTGTGGCGGGAGTTTTGGAGACCCAGTACTTC. It specifies CASSVAGVLETQYF. The chain has TRBV25-1 and TRBJ2-5, with 7 bases matching TRBD2. Germline trimming cut 4 bases from V and 5 bases from J; bases unmatched to any gene: 7. The CDR3 spans 14 residues. Germline-derived CDR1 and CDR2 are MGHDK and SYGVNS.